The T cell receptor beta chain under discussion was sequenced for a study of shared clonotypes between healthy human individuals. Study as a whole: Every donor yielded three CD4 naive, three CD4 memory, two CD8 naive and one CD8 memory plate. General study findings and limits: There were few donors, and this limited the genetic and exposure-history diversity represented.

Turning to this clone: The antigen remains unidentified.

Method: immunoSEQ multiplex PCR; TCRdb's copy keeps in-frame clones and lacks some. This table holds fewer than 1 million clones, 90% to 98% found once. This CDR3 spans 13 amino acids. Germline CDR1 is KGHSH and CDR2 is LQKENI. V was trimmed by 4 bases and J by 5 bases, leaving 11 bases between them. As defined, naive CD8 cells were CD45RO-negative and positively selected for CCR7, with terminally differentiated effector memory CD45RA+ cells excluded. The chain employs TRBV18 and TRBJ1-1; D possibly corresponds to TRBD1 (5 bases). The sequence came from a man aged 25 to 40 in good health. Sequencing was carried out using naive CD8+ T cells sorted from blood. The CDR3 reads CASSLLGGTEAFF. CDR3 nucleotide sequence: TGTGCCAGCTCACTGCTGGGGGGGACTGAAGCTTTCTTT.